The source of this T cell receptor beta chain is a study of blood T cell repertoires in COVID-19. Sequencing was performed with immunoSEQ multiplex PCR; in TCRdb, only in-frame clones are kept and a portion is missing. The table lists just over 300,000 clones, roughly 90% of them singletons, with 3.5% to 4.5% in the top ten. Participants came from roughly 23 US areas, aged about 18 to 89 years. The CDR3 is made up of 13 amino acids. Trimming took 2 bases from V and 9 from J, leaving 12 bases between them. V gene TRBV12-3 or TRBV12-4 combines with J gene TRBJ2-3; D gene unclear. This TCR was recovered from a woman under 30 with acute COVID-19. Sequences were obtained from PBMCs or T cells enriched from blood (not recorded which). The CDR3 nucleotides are TGTGCCAGCAGTTTATGGGCCCCTGAGACGCAGTATTTT. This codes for CASSLWAPETQYF.